This T cell receptor (delta chain) was captured by sequencing in a study of γδ T cells in repeated Plasmodium falciparum infection. Looking at the study overall: Malian gammadelta TCRs were studied during no-transmission periods and across acute malaria episodes. General study results and limits: Many TCRgamma sequences overlapped between individuals in stable Vgamma9/Vdelta2+ repertoires.

Flow sorting of PBMC yielded separate Vgamma9/Vdelta2+ and Vdelta2-negative gammadelta T cell populations for bulk repertoire analysis. Germline V gives CDR1 TSWWSYY, CDR2 QGS. Germline trimming cut 1 base from V and 0 bases from J; bases unmatched to any gene: 16. This CDR3 is built from 21 residues. TCRdb reprocessed the multiplex PCR reads using CATT. The sample includes 93,000 or so delta-chain clones, 0.75% to 1% seen only once; the top ten take 9% to 10%. This clone was counted a few times. Its antigen remains unidentified. This DNA's translation and the protein TCRdb lists, from a much larger clone, do not match at residue 7, likely due to a read error; the protein shown is translated from the DNA.

This TCR was recovered from a pool of human donors (malaria-infected and uninfected, not separated). The chain links TRDV1 to TRDJ1; 11 bases align to TRDD3. TCRdb leaves out the J gene; it was filled in here by matching the DNA to germline. Material for sequencing was gamma-delta T cells from blood. CDR3 sequence reads: CALGERTRYWGISSYTDKLIF. The CDR3 region has the DNA TGTGCTCTTGGGGAACGGACCCGGTACTGGGGGATAAGTTCTTACACCGATAAACTCATCTTT.